The 7 T cell receptor beta chains listed next were all sequenced from one sample in a study of shared clonotypes between healthy human individuals. CD45RO-negative, CCR7-selected cells formed the naive CD8 fraction, which excluded terminally differentiated effector memory CD45RA+ cells. Some clones are missing from TCRdb's copy, which holds only in-frame ones; the method was immunoSEQ multiplex PCR. This sample has about 2 million clones; about 95% occur once, and the top ten carry 1% to 1.5%. The sample consisted of naive CD8+ T cells sorted from blood. These receptors all stem from a man aged 18 to 30 in good health.

J is TRBJ2-7 and V is TRBV27; tentative D call: TRBD1 (5 bases). The CDR3 consists of 15 residues. Germline CDR1 reads MNHEY; CDR2 reads SMNVEV (reference sequence). Trimming pared 5 bases from V and 1 base from J, leaving 15 bases between. The CDR3 DNA reads TGTGCCAGCAGTACTTCAGGCTCAGGGTCCTACGAGCAGTACTTC. It codes for CASSTSGSGSYEQYF.

V and J are TRBV13 and TRBJ1-4; D ambiguous. CDR3 length equals 13 residues. Germline-derived CDR1 and CDR2 are PRHDT and FYEKMQ (reference sequence). Deletions cut 5 bases from V and 8 bases from J, with 12 bases between. The CDR3 spells CASSPKWGEKLFF. The CDR3 nucleotides are TGTGCCAGCAGCCCGAAATGGGGAGAAAAACTGTTTTTT.

The chain carries TRBV4-3 and TRBJ2-2; tentatively, D is TRBD1 or TRBD2 (5 bases each). There are 18 residues in the CDR3. CDR1 LGHNA and CDR2 YSLEER come from the germline V gene. Trimming took off 0 bases at V and 4 bases at J, with 18 bases between the two ends. CDR3 region: CASSQDSLTGGVTGELFF. The CDR3 nucleotides read TGCGCCAGCAGCCAAGACTCTCTAACAGGAGGTGTCACCGGGGAGCTGTTTTTT.

This chain links TRBV6-1 with TRBJ2-7, with TRBD2 identical over 8 bases. The CDR3 spans 16 residues. After removal of 3 bases from V and 0 bases from J, the junction contained 7 bases not matched to a gene. CDR1 and CDR2 (germline): MNHNS, SASEGT. The CDR3 nucleotides are TGTGCCAGCAGTGATTGGCAGCGGGAGCCCTCCTACGAGCAGTACTTC. Its translation: CASSDWQREPSYEQYF.

The chain combines TRBV2 with TRBJ1-1; D ambiguous. The germline V and J ends were trimmed by 8 bases and 1 base, with 17 bases remaining between them. This CDR3 has 15 residues. CDR1 and CDR2 from the germline V gene are SNHLY and FYNNEI. The DNA for the CDR3 is TGTGCCAGCGCCCAAGCCGGGGAGGGGAACACTGAAGCTTTCTTT. This sequence encodes CASAQAGEGNTEAFF.

On this clone: This sample also contains other DNA sequences that code for the same CDR3. This chain joins TRBV27 and TRBJ2-7, with a possible D match to TRBD2 (5 bases). The CDR3 is 14 residues long. In germline, CDR1 is MNHEY, CDR2 SMNVEV (reference sequence). Trimming stripped 2 bases from V and 4 bases from J, with 12 bases between. CDR3 nucleotide sequence: TGTGCCAGCAGTTTACGGGGTGTTTTGTACGAGCAGTACTTC. Translated, it gives CASSLRGVLYEQYF.

The J gene is TRBJ2-5, the V gene TRBV5-5; 8 bases are a match to TRBD2. CDR3 length: 16 residues. CDR1 SGHKS and CDR2 YYEKEE come from the germline V gene (reference sequence). Trimming cost V 0 bases and J 5 bases; bases outside gene matches: 9. The CDR3 reads CASSLAGLAGYETQYF. CDR3 nucleotides: TGTGCCAGCAGCTTGGCCGGGCTAGCGGGTTACGAGACCCAGTACTTC.